The sequence of this TCR beta chain was determined in a study of cytomegalovirus exposure and HLA in healthy donors. As concerns this clone: What it binds is unknown.

Study-wide results and caveats: Analyzed later, association rates of TCRs varied across HLA loci, with DRB1 most and HLA-C fewest. TCR beta V- and J-gene trimming, according to a later analysis, was linked to a missense DCLRE1C variant. Cytomegalovirus association was assigned to approximately 180 TCR beta chains.

Germline V gives CDR1 MRHNA, CDR2 SNTAGT. There are 15 residues in the CDR3. V was cut by 6 bases and J by 7 bases, with 18 bases left in between. PCR amplification relied on 60 Vbeta primers (plus 13 Jbeta primers). Only in-frame clones appear in the TCRdb table, and some are missing; sequencing was by immunoSEQ multiplex PCR. Of about 73,000 clones listed, 75% are singletons. Sample: PBMCs. This TCR came from a man in his sixties or seventies in good health and CMV-seronegative. The V gene is TRBV6-4, the J gene TRBJ1-4; the D gene is possibly TRBD1 (5 bases). The CDR3 DNA follows: TGTGCCAGCAGCCACGACCGGGGGAATCCTGAAAAACTGTTTTTT. It yields the protein CASSHDRGNPEKLFF.